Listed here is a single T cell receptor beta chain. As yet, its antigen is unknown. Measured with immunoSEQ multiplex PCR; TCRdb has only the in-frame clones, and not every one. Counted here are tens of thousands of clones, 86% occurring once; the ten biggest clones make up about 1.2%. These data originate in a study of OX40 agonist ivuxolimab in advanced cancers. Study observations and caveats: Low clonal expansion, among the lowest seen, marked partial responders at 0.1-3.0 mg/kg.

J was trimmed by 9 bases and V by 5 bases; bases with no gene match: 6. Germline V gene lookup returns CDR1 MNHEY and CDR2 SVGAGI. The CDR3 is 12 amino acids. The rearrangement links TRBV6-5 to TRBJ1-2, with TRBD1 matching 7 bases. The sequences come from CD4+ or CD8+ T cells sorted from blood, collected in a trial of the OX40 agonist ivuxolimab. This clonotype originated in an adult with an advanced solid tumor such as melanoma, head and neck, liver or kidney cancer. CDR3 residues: CASSRGPESYTF. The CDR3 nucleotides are TGTGCCAGCAGTAGGGGGCCCGAGAGCTACACCTTC.